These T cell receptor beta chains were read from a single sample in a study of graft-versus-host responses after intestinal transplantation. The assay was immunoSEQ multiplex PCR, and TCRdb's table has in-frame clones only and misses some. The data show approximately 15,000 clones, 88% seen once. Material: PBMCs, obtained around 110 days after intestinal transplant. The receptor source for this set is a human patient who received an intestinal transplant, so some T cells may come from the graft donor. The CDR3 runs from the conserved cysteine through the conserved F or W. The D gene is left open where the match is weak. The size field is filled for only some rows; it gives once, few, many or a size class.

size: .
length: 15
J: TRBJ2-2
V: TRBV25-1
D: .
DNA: TGTGCCAGCAGCGCTTGGGATGGAGCCACCGGGGAGCTGTTTTTT
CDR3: CASSAWDGATGELFF

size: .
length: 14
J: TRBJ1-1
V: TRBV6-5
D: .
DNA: TGTGCCAGCAGACCAGAGGTTGGGGGCACTGAAGCTTTCTTT
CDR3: CASRPEVGGTEAFF

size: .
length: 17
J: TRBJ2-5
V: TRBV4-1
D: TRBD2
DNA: TGCGCCAGCAGCCAAGGTTTTAGCGGGAGATTGGGAGAGACCCAGTACTTC
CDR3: CASSQGFSGRLGETQYF

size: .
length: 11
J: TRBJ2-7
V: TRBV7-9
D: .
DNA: TGTGCCAGCAGCGGTTCCTACGAGCAGTACTTC
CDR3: CASSGSYEQYF

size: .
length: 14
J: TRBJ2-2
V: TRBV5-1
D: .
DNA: TGCGCCAGCAGCTTGGTGGGTTACACCGGGGAGCTGTTTTTT
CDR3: CASSLVGYTGELFF

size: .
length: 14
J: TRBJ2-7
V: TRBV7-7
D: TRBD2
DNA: TGTGCTAGCAGCGCTACTAGCGGGAGCTACGAGCAGTACTTC
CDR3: CASSATSGSYEQYF

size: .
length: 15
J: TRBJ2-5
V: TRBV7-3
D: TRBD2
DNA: TGTGCCAGCAGCTCGAGAGGACTAGGGGAAGAGACCCAGTACTTC
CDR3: CASSSRGLGEETQYF

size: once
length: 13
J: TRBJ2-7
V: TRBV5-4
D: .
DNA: TGTGCCAGCAGCTTGAAGGGTGGCTACGAGCAGTACTTC
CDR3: CASSLKGGYEQYF

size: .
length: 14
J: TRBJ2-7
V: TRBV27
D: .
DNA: TGTGCCAGCAGTTTATCGCCGCGCTCCTACGAGCAGTACTTC
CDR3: CASSLSPRSYEQYF

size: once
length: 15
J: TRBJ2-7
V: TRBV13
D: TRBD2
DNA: TGTGCCAGCAGCCCTCCCCTAGCGGGAGAGAACGAGCAGTACTTC
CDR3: CASSPPLAGENEQYF

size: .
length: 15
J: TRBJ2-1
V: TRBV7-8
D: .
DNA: TGTGCCAGCAACTTAGGGGGAAGCACCTACAATGAGCAGTTCTTC
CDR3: CASNLGGSTYNEQFF

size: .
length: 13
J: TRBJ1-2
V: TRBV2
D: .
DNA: TGTGCCAGCAACGGGGGGGTAAGCTATGGCTACACCTTC
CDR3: CASNGGVSYGYTF

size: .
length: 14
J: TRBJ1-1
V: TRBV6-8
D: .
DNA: TGTGCCAGCAGTTACTGGGGTAGCGCCACTGAAGCTTTCTTT
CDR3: CASSYWGSATEAFF

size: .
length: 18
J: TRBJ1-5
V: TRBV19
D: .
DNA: TGTGCCAGTAGTATAGACCCGGACAGACAATATAGCAATCAGCCCCAGCATTTT
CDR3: CASSIDPDRQYSNQPQHF

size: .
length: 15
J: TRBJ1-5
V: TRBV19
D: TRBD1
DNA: TGTGCCAGTAGTATGGACAGGGGAAGCAATCAGCCCCAGCATTTT
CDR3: CASSMDRGSNQPQHF

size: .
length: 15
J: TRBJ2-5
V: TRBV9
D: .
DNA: TGTGCCAGCAGCGTGAGCTCGGGGGTGGGGGAGACCCAGTACTTC
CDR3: CASSVSSGVGETQYF

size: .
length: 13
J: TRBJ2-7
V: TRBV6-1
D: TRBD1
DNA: TGTGCCAGCAGTCAGGACAGGGAAGGCGAGCAGTACTTC
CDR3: CASSQDREGEQYF

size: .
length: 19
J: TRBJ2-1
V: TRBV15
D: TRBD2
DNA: TGTGCCACCAGCAGAGGTAGGACTAGCGGGAGAGGTCCCTACAATGAGCAGTTCTTC
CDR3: CATSRGRTSGRGPYNEQFF

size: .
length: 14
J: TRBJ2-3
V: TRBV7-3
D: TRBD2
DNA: TGTGCCAGCAGCTTGGCGGGAGGTGTAGATACGCAGTATTTT
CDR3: CASSLAGGVDTQYF

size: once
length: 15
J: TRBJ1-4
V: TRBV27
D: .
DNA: TGTGCCAGCAGTTTATCGGGGCGGAGTAATGAAAAACTGTTTTTT
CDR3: CASSLSGRSNEKLFF

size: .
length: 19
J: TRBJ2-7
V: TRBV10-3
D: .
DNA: TGTGCCATCAGTGAGGGGACTGGCGATATCGTACCACCCCTTTACGAACAGTACTTC
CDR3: CAISEGTGDIVPPLYEQYF

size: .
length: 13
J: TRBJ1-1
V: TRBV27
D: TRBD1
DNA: TGTGCCAGCAGTTTATTCACAGGGGGAACGGCTTTCTTT
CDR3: CASSLFTGGTAFF

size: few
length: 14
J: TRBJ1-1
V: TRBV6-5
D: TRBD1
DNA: TGTGCCAGCAGTTACGATACAGGGGGCACTGAAGCTTTCTTT
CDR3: CASSYDTGGTEAFF

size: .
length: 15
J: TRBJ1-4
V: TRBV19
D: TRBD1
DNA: TGTGCCAGTAGTATATCCGCGACAGGGAAGGAAAAACTGTTTTTT
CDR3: CASSISATGKEKLFF

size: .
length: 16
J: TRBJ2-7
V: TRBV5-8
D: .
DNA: TGTGCCAGCAGCCCGGGATACAGGGTAGTAACCTACGAGCAGTACTTC
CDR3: CASSPGYRVVTYEQYF

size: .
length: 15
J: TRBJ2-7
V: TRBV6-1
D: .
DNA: TGTGCCAGCAGTGGTCAGGGTTCGGACTCCTACGAGCAGTACTTC
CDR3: CASSGQGSDSYEQYF

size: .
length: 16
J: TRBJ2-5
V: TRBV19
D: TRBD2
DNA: TGTGCCAGTAGTATTATCGAAGCGGGAATTGGTGAGACCCAGTACTTC
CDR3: CASSIIEAGIGETQYF

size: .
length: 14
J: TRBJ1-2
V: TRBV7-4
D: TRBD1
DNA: TGTGCCAGCAGCTTAGGAGGACAGGGACTTGGCTACACCTTC
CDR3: CASSLGGQGLGYTF

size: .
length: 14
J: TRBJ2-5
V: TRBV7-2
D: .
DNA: TGTGCCAGCAGCTTAAAGAGCGACCAAGAGACCCAGTACTTC
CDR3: CASSLKSDQETQYF

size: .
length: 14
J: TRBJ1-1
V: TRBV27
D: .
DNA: TGTGCCAGCAGTTTAGGGCAGGGGAACACTGAAGCTTTCTTT
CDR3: CASSLGQGNTEAFF

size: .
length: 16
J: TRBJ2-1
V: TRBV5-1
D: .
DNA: TGCGCCAGCAGCTCATTTGGCGGCGGGACCTACAATGAGCAGTTCTTC
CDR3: CASSSFGGGTYNEQFF

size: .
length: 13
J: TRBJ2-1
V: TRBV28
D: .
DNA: TGTGCCAGCGGGTGGGATGGGGCAGGTGAGCAGTTCTTC
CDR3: CASGWDGAGEQFF

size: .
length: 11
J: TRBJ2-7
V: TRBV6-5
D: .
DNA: TGTGCCAGCAGTTTTCACTACGAGCAGTACTTC
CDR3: CASSFHYEQYF

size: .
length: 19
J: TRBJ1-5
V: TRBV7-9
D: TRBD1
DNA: TGTGCCAGCAGCTTAGTTACGGAGGAGCAGGGGGATAGCAATCAGCCCCAGCATTTT
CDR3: CASSLVTEEQGDSNQPQHF

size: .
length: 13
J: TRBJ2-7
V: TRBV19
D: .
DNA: TGTGCCAGTAGTTCACGGCAGGGGTACGAGCAGTACTTC
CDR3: CASSSRQGYEQYF

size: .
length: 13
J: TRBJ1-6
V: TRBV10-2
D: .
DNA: TGCGCCAGCCAGGGGCTCTATAATTCACCCCTCCACTTT
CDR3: CASQGLYNSPLHF

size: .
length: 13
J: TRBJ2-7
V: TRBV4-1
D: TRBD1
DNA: TGCGCCAGCAGCCTCCGGGACAGGGGCGAGCAGTACTTC
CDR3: CASSLRDRGEQYF

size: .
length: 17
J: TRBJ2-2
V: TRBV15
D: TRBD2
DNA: TGTGCCACCAGCAGAGCCGGGACTAGCGGGAACACCGGGGAGCTGTTTTTT
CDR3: CATSRAGTSGNTGELFF

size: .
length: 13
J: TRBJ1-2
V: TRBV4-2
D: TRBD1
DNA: TGTGCCAGCAGCCAGGAACAGGGGTGGGGCTACACCTTC
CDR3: CASSQEQGWGYTF

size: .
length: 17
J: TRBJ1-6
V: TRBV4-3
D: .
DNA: TGCGCCAGCAGCCAAGATTGGAGGCAGGGGCCTAATTCACCCCTCCACTTT
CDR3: CASSQDWRQGPNSPLHF

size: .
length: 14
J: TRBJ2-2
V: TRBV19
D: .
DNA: TGTGCCAGTAGTAAGGGACACAAAACCGGGGAGCTGTTTTTT
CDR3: CASSKGHKTGELFF

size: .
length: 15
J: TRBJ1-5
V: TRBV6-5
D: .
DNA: TGTGCCAGCAGTTACCTGGGCGAGAACAATCAGCCCCAGCATTTT
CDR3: CASSYLGENNQPQHF

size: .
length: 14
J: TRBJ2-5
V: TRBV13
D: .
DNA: TGTGCCAGCAGCTTAGGCCTAGCGAAAGAGACCCAGTACTTC
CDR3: CASSLGLAKETQYF

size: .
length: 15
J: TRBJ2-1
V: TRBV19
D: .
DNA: TGTGCCAGTAGTATTGCCGGGCCCTCTCTCAATGAGCAGTTCTTC
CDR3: CASSIAGPSLNEQFF

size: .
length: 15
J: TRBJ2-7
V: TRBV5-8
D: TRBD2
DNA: TGTGCCAGCAGCAGGTCCGGGGGGTTGAGCGACGAGCAGTACTTC
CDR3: CASSRSGGLSDEQYF

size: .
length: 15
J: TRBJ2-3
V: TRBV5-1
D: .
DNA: TGCGCCAGCAGCTTGGTCTATCCCATAGGAGATACGCAGTATTTT
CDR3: CASSLVYPIGDTQYF

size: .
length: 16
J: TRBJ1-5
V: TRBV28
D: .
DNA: TGTGCCAGCAGTTTATTCGGGGGCGGGAGCAATCAGCCCCAGCATTTT
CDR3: CASSLFGGGSNQPQHF

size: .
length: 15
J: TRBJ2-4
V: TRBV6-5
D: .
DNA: TGTGCCAGCAGTCGAAGGCCAGGGACCAAAAACATTCAGTACTTC
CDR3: CASSRRPGTKNIQYF

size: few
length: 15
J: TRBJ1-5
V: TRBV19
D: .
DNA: TGTGCCAGTAGTTTTGGGACGCCCTTGATTCAGCCCCAGCATTTT
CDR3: CASSFGTPLIQPQHF

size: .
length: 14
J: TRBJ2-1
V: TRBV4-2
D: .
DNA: TGTGCCAGCAGCCAAGTTTCGAAATACAATGAGCAGTTCTTC
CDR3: CASSQVSKYNEQFF

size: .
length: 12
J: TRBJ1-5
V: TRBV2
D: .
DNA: TGTGCCTTGACGGGGCGCAATCAGCCCCAGCATTTT
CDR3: CALTGRNQPQHF

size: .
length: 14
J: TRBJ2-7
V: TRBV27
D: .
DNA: TGTGCCAGCAGTTTTTCAGGGGACTCCTACGAGCAGTACTTC
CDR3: CASSFSGDSYEQYF

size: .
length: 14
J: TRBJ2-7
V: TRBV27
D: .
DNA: TGTGCCAGCAGTTTGTCTCTCGGGTTCTACGAGCAGTACTTC
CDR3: CASSLSLGFYEQYF

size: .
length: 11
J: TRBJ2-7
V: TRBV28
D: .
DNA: TGTGCCAGCACCGACACCTACGAGCAGTACTTC
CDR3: CASTDTYEQYF

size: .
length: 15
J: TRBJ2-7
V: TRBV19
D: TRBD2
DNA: TGTGCCAGTAGTAGTTCGGCTAGCGGGATCTACGAGCAGTACTTC
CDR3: CASSSSASGIYEQYF